A selection of T cell receptor beta chains follows, all from one sample in a study of OX40 agonist ivuxolimab in advanced cancers. Measured with immunoSEQ multiplex PCR; TCRdb has only the in-frame clones, and not every one. This table holds approximately 70,000 clones, around 94% found once. The sequencing used CD4+ or CD8+ T cells sorted from blood, collected in a trial of the OX40 agonist ivuxolimab. These receptors were taken from an adult with an advanced solid tumor such as melanoma, head and neck, liver or kidney cancer. CDR3s include the opening cysteine and the closing phenylalanine or tryptophan. Each record gives: clone size, D gene, J gene, V gene, CDR3 DNA, CDR3 protein. The D gene is left open where the match is weak. Clone size appears in some rows only: once, few, many, or a class for an expanded clone.

NA,TRBD1,TRBJ2-7,TRBV6-1,TGTGCCAGCAGTGGGGGGGACAGGTCCTTC,CASSGGDRSF
NA,TRBD1,TRBJ2-1,TRBV6-6,TGTGCCAGCAGTTACGCCCCCGGGACAGGGGACAATGAGCAGTTCTTC,CASSYAPGTGDNEQFF
NA,TRBD2,TRBJ2-3,TRBV30,TGTGCCTGGAGTGCCATAGCGGGAAGGGCAGATACGCAGTATTTT,CAWSAIAGRADTQYF
once,TRBD1,TRBJ2-2,TRBV19,TGTGCCAGTGCCGAGGGACAGTACTACACCGGGGAGCTGTTTTTT,CASAEGQYYTGELFF
NA,TRBD2,TRBJ2-3,TRBV9,TGTGCCAGCAGCCCTAGCGGGAGGGGAGATACGCAGTATTTT,CASSPSGRGDTQYF
NA,NA,TRBJ1-4,TRBV5-6,TGTGCCAGCAGCTCCCTCAGGGGAGGGAATGAAAAACTGTTTTTT,CASSSLRGGNEKLFF
NA,TRBD1,TRBJ2-3,TRBV7-9,TGTGCCAGCAGCCCAGCGGACAGGGAGACAGATACGCAGTATTTT,CASSPADRETDTQYF
NA,NA,TRBJ1-2,TRBV19,TGTGCCAGTAGTATAGATCCGGGCAGGCCCCATGGCTACACCTTC,CASSIDPGRPHGYTF
once,NA,TRBJ2-2,TRBV7-9,TGTGCCAGCAGCTCCCCCGATAGCGGGAACACCGGGGAGCTGTTTTTT,CASSSPDSGNTGELFF
NA,NA,TRBJ2-5,TRBV11-3,TGTGCCAGCAGCCCGCCCTATGGAGCGGGGGATACAGGGGCCCAGTACTTC,CASSPPYGAGDTGAQYF
NA,NA,TRBJ1-2,TRBV18,TGTGCCAGCTCACCACCGAAGGAGGGAGGGGGCTACACCTTC,CASSPPKEGGGYTF
NA,NA,TRBJ2-3,TRBV7-2,TGTGCCAGCAGCTTAGACACGGAACACACAGATACGCAGTATTTT,CASSLDTEHTDTQYF
NA,NA,TRBJ2-5,TRBV5-4,TGTGCCAGCAGCTTGGCCGGGAGCCGCGAGACCCAGTACTTC,CASSLAGSRETQYF
NA,NA,TRBJ2-2,TRBV2,TGTGCCTGTCAGTACACCGGGGAGCTGTTTTTT,CACQYTGELFF
NA,NA,TRBJ2-7,TRBV9,TGTGCCAGCAGCGCATCAGACACCCCCTACGAGCAGTACTTC,CASSASDTPYEQYF
once,NA,TRBJ1-6,TRBV27,TGTGCCAGCAGTTTAACCTTCGTTGGCCCCTCCTATAATTCACCCCTCCACTTT,CASSLTFVGPSYNSPLHF
NA,NA,TRBJ2-1,TRBV7-2,TGTGCCAGCAGCTTGAGCCCGGCTGGCGGGGACCTCGGGAATGAGCAGTTCTTC,CASSLSPAGGDLGNEQFF
NA,TRBD1,TRBJ1-4,TRBV4-1,TGCGCCAGCAGCCAGGGACAGGTTAATGAAAAACTGTTTTTT,CASSQGQVNEKLFF
NA,NA,TRBJ2-3,TRBV2,TGTGCCAGCAGTGATGGGGGTCTCGGAGATACGCAGTATTTT,CASSDGGLGDTQYF
NA,NA,TRBJ2-7,TRBV10-2,TGCGCCAGCAGTGAGCCGGGAGCTATCGACGAGCAGTACTTC,CASSEPGAIDEQYF
NA,TRBD1,TRBJ1-2,TRBV11-2,TGTGCCAGCAGCTTAGCCGGGGTCCAGGGGGCATACTATGGCTACACCTTC,CASSLAGVQGAYYGYTF
NA,NA,TRBJ1-2,TRBV7-8,TGTGCCAGCAGCCCCTCTGTCGGTGTCGGCTACACCTTC,CASSPSVGVGYTF
NA,TRBD1,TRBJ1-1,TRBV28,TGTGCCAGCAGTTTATCCGACAGGGGGCCGGGCACTGAAGCTTTCTTT,CASSLSDRGPGTEAFF
NA,TRBD1,TRBJ1-2,TRBV27,TGTGCCAGCACCCGGACAGGGGAGAACTATGGCTACACCTTC,CASTRTGENYGYTF
NA,NA,TRBJ2-3,TRBV9,TGTGCCAGCAGTTATACTCGGACGACAGATACGCAGTATTTT,CASSYTRTTDTQYF
once,TRBD1,TRBJ1-5,TRBV19,TGTGCCAGTAAGGGGGCACAGGGTTATAGCAATCAGCCCCAGCATTTT,CASKGAQGYSNQPQHF
NA,NA,TRBJ2-7,TRBV10-3,TGTGCCATCAGTTTGGGGTATGAAACCTACGAGCAGTACTTC,CAISLGYETYEQYF
NA,NA,TRBJ1-1,TRBV27,TGTGCCAGCAGTTTATTGGGGGCCGGCGCTGAAGCTTTCTTT,CASSLLGAGAEAFF
once,NA,TRBJ2-3,TRBV7-3,TGTGCCAGCAGCCTCGGGAGAATTATAGATACGCAGTATTTT,CASSLGRIIDTQYF
NA,NA,TRBJ2-1,TRBV9,TGTGCCAGCAGCGTAATGGGGGACACACACGATGAGCAGTTCTTC,CASSVMGDTHDEQFF
NA,NA,TRBJ2-5,TRBV6-5,TGTGCCAGCAGTTACTGGGGGGGGCCCCAAGAGACCCAGTACTTC,CASSYWGGPQETQYF
NA,NA,TRBJ1-2,TRBV29-1,TGCAGCGCTATCAAGCCCGGGATCCCTGGCTACACCTTC,CSAIKPGIPGYTF
NA,NA,TRBJ1-5,TRBV27,TGTGCCAGCAGTTTCCTCAATCAGCCCCAGCATTTT,CASSFLNQPQHF
NA,NA,TRBJ1-1,TRBV27,TGTGCCAGCAGTCCCATCCAAACCCGAGGCACTGAAGCTTTCTTT,CASSPIQTRGTEAFF
NA,NA,TRBJ2-7,TRBV6-5,TGTGCCAGCAGTTCAACCAAGTATGTCGGCTGGAGGCAGTACTTC,CASSSTKYVGWRQYF
NA,NA,TRBJ1-2,TRBV6-1,TGTGCCAGCAGTGAAGGGCAGGGATCGGCCTATGGCTACACCTTC,CASSEGQGSAYGYTF
NA,NA,TRBJ2-3,TRBV4-3,TGCGCCAGCAGCCGATACGGGCAGGGTACGCAGTATTTT,CASSRYGQGTQYF
NA,NA,TRBJ2-1,TRBV15,TGTGCCACTCTCGGGGGCGCGAGGTACAATGAGCAGTTCTTC,CATLGGARYNEQFF
few,NA,TRBJ2-7,TRBV6-1,TGTGCCAGCAGGGGTGGGGAGCAGTACTTC,CASRGGEQYF
NA,NA,TRBJ2-7,TRBV9,TGTGCCAGCAGCGGGTGGGACTCCCCATCCTACGAGCAGTACTTC,CASSGWDSPSYEQYF
once,NA,TRBJ2-7,TRBV6-1,TGTGCCAGCAGTGAAGGCAGGGTGTACGAGCAGTACTTC,CASSEGRVYEQYF
NA,NA,TRBJ1-6,TRBV7-6,TGTGCCAGCAGCCAAGATGGGGTCGAGTTCGGGGATTCACCCCTCCACTTT,CASSQDGVEFGDSPLHF
NA,NA,TRBJ2-7,TRBV7-8,TGTGCCAGCAGCTTAGAGGGGCTGGCGTACGAGCAGTACTTC,CASSLEGLAYEQYF
NA,NA,TRBJ2-4,TRBV6-1,TGTGCCAGCAGTGCCCCGGGCAAAAACATTCAGTACTTC,CASSAPGKNIQYF
NA,TRBD1,TRBJ2-7,TRBV2,TGTGCCAGCAGCTACGGGACAGAGGACTACGAGCAGTACTTC,CASSYGTEDYEQYF
NA,TRBD1,TRBJ2-1,TRBV6-5,TGTGCCAGCAGTTTCGGGACAGGGGAAGTGTACAATGAGCAGTTCTTC,CASSFGTGEVYNEQFF
once,NA,TRBJ2-1,TRBV19,TGTGCCAGTTCTTACTCGGGGCCCCGCAATGAGCAGTTCTTC,CASSYSGPRNEQFF